What follows are 28 T cell receptor beta chains derived from one specimen sequenced in a study of T cells in narcolepsy (dated by TCRdb to the late 2010s). Libraries were constructed by the immunoSEQ multiplex PCR assay. Imported from immuneACCESS, the table was reduced by TCRdb to in-frame sequences with V and J called. These copies leave out some clones; in studies compared against another copy, an unresolved V gene accounts for under half, and the cause of the remainder is not known. The sample contains roughly 27,000 clones, about 89% of them found a single time. The ten largest clones capture more than 0.95% of the sample. Material: CD45RA- memory CD4+ T cells from PBMCs. The label giving this sample's cell subset or site can be read as: memory T cells sorted ex vivo from peripheral blood. The receptors originated from a human donor with narcolepsy.

The CDR3 here is CASRPNGRANTEAFF. CDR3 nucleotides: TGTGCCAGCAGACCCAACGGGCGGGCTAACACTGAAGCTTTCTTT. V usage is TRBV5-4 and J usage is TRBJ1-1, with unresolved D. V shed 5 bases and J shed 2 bases, with 16 bases lying between them. CDR1 is SGHNT, CDR2 YYREEE, per germline (reference sequence). The CDR3 sequence is 15 residues long.

V gene TRBV27 combines with J gene TRBJ2-2; 7 bases match TRBD1. Germline V gene lookup returns CDR1 MNHEY and CDR2 SMNVEV (reference sequence). The CDR3 runs to 16 residues. J gave up 3 bases and V 8 bases, and 12 bases lay outside the gene matches. The CDR3 is CASCPYRGGDTGELFF. The DNA of the CDR3 is TGTGCCAGCTGCCCCTACAGGGGTGGCGACACCGGGGAGCTGTTTTTT.

The genes are TRBV10-3 and TRBJ2-5; tentatively, D is TRBD2 (6 bases). The closer fit of TRBJ2-7 to the DNA end suggests the J call may be wrong. The CDR3 runs to 14 residues. Looked up from germline, CDR1 is ENHRY and CDR2 is SYGVKD. CDR3 coding DNA: TGTGCCATCAGTGGACTAGGACCGGTTTCCGAGCAGTACTTC. Its translation is CAISGLGPVSEQYF.

CDR3 in amino acids: CASSLSRQGFLAFF. The CDR3, as DNA: TGTGCCAGCAGCTTAAGCAGACAGGGGTTTTTGGCTTTCTTT. The rearrangement uses TRBV11-2 and TRBJ1-1; TRBD1 matches 8 bases. The CDR3 is made up of 14 amino acids. Trimming removed 2 bases from V and 11 bases from J; junction bases left unmatched: 10. Germline V gives CDR1 SGHAT, CDR2 FQNNGV.

This chain links TRBV6-1 with TRBJ2-6; D is undetermined. The ends were cut back, 5 bases at V and 4 bases at J, with 6 bases in the middle. The CDR3 contains 13 residues. CDR1 MNHNS and CDR2 SASEGT come from the germline V gene. The CDR3 is CASSPTGANVLTF. The CDR3 region has the DNA TGTGCCAGCAGTCCTACCGGGGCCAACGTCCTGACTTTC.

This rearrangement joins TRBV2 to TRBJ1-1, with TRBD1 identical over 8 bases. Germline lookup yields CDR1 SNHLY and CDR2 FYNNEI. Unmatched junction bases numbered 11, after V lost 6 bases and J lost 2 bases. The CDR3 totals 16 residues. CDR3 protein: CASSRNPTGANTEAFF. The CDR3 DNA sequence: TGTGCCAGCAGCCGAAACCCGACAGGGGCCAACACTGAAGCTTTCTTT.

The chain has TRBV11-3 and TRBJ2-1, with 8 bases matching TRBD1. Germline-derived CDR1 and CDR2 are SGHNT and YENEEA. The CDR3 consists of 15 residues. Trimming cost V 3 bases and J 2 bases; bases outside gene matches: 3. CDR3 loop: CASSFGTGTYNEQFF. DNA of the CDR3: TGTGCCAGCAGCTTTGGGACAGGAACCTACAATGAGCAGTTCTTC.

This CDR3 reads CASSPTGGANNSPLHF. CDR3 nucleotide sequence: TGTGCCAGCTCACCAACAGGGGGCGCGAATAATTCACCCCTCCACTTT. The rearrangement uses TRBV18 and TRBJ1-6, with TRBD1 identical over 9 bases. The CDR3 runs to 16 residues. Germline CDR1 and CDR2: KGHSH and LQKENI. V shed 2 bases, J shed 5 bases, and the junction held 4 bases outside the gene matches. Supplemented by reference TRBV18 and TRBJ1-6, the full variable domain reads NAGVMQNPRHLVRRRGQEARLRCSPMKGHSHVYWYRQLPEEGLKFMVYLQKENIIDESGMPKERFSAEFPKEGPSILRIQQVVRGDSAAYFCASSPTGGANNSPLHFGNGTRLTVT.

The rearrangement uses TRBV5-1 and TRBJ2-5; 14 bases agree with TRBD2. The V gene's germline CDR1 is SGHRS and CDR2 YFSETQ. The CDR3 spans 17 residues. V lost 3 bases, J lost 5 bases, and 9 bases stayed unmatched. CDR3 protein: CASSSGGTSGGFETQYF. In nucleotides, the CDR3 is TGCGCCAGCAGCTCGGGTGGGACTAGCGGGGGCTTCGAGACCCAGTACTTC.

This clone was detected only a few times. The rearrangement uses TRBV6-5 and TRBJ1-6; 9 bases fit TRBD1. The ends lost 6 bases at V and 7 bases at J; junction bases unmatched: 7. CDR3 length: 15 amino acids. The germline gives CDR1 MNHEY, CDR2 SVGAGI. The CDR3 loop reads CASSSGTGINSPLHF. Here the CDR3 DNA reads TGTGCCAGCAGCTCCGGGACAGGGATAAATTCACCCCTCCACTTT.

The V call is TRBV6-5, the J call TRBJ1-2, with D unresolved. Germline V gene lookup returns CDR1 MNHEY and CDR2 SVGAGI. The CDR3 loop spans 11 amino acids. V was clipped by 9 bases and J by 5 bases, with 10 bases between them. Here the CDR3 reads CASYTPYGYTF. The CDR3 bases are TGTGCCAGTTACACACCTTATGGCTACACCTTC.

The CDR3 loop reads CASRQSQRWGYGYTF. CDR3 nucleotide sequence: TGTGCCAGCAGACAGAGTCAACGATGGGGCTATGGCTACACCTTC. The chain is built from TRBV6-1 and TRBJ1-2; D is undetermined. V lost 6 bases to trimming and J lost 4 bases, with 18 bases between them. Germline CDR1 reads MNHNS; CDR2 reads SASEGT. CDR3 length: 15 residues.

This clone was counted once. V gene TRBV4-2 combines with J gene TRBJ2-2; the D gene is possibly TRBD2 (5 bases). This CDR3 has 15 residues. V was shortened by 1 base and J by 2 bases, with 8 bases between the two germline ends. The germline V gene encodes CDR1 LGHNA and CDR2 YNFKEQ. CDR3 DNA sequence: TGTGCCAGCAGCCAAGGGACTCTAAACACCGGGGAGCTGTTTTTT. This sequence encodes CASSQGTLNTGELFF.

This rearrangement joins TRBV6-5 to TRBJ1-2; D not resolved. Deletions cut 4 bases from V and 4 bases from J, with 4 bases between. In germline, CDR1 is MNHEY, CDR2 SVGAGI. The CDR3 spans 11 residues. DNA for the CDR3: TGTGCCAGCAGTTCGGGCTATGGCTACACCTTC. Its protein product is CASSSGYGYTF.

The chain links TRBV7-2 to TRBJ1-3; D is ambiguous. CDR3 length: 16 amino acids. In germline, CDR1 is SGHTA, CDR2 FQGNSA. V lost 3 bases and J lost 0, with 12 bases in between. CDR3: CASSFRPADSGNTIYF. The CDR3 coding sequence is TGTGCCAGCAGCTTTAGGCCGGCCGACTCTGGAAACACCATATATTTT.

The CDR3 loop reads CASSLGAGSSYEQYF. DNA for the CDR3: TGTGCCAGCAGCTTAGGGGCCGGGTCCTCCTACGAGCAGTACTTC. The chain has TRBV5-5 and TRBJ2-7; a weak D match, TRBD1 (5 bases). Trimming pared 2 bases from V and 0 bases from J, leaving 12 bases between. CDR1 SGHKS and CDR2 YYEKEE come from the germline V gene (reference sequence). This CDR3 contains 15 residues. Full variable domain (outside the CDR3, taken from reference TRBV5-5 and TRBJ2-7): DAGVTQSPTHLIKTRGQQVTLRCSPISGHKSVSWYQQVLGQGPQFIFQYYEKEERGRGNFPDRFSARQFPNYSSELNVNALLLGDSALYLCASSLGAGSSYEQYFGPGTRLTVT.

J is TRBJ2-3 and V is TRBV7-6; D assignment may be TRBD1 or TRBD2 (5 bases each). CDR1 is SGHVS and CDR2 is FNYEAQ in the germline V gene. Trimming pared 4 bases from V and 3 bases from J, leaving 11 bases between. The CDR3 extends over 14 amino acids. The DNA of the CDR3 is TGTGCCAGCAGCTCCCGAGGGGCGACAGATACGCAGTATTTT. It yields the protein CASSSRGATDTQYF.

The rearrangement joins TRBV6-5 to TRBJ1-2; no clear D. The CDR3 consists of 14 residues. CDR1 is MNHEY, CDR2 SVGAGI, per germline. Trimming pared 8 bases from V and 2 bases from J, leaving 15 bases between. The chain's CDR3 is CASSPRSPNYGYTF. The CDR3, as DNA: TGTGCCAGCTCTCCACGTTCCCCCAACTATGGCTACACCTTC.

This chain uses TRBV29-1 with TRBJ2-5; either TRBD1 or TRBD2 may fit D (6 bases each). This CDR3 is built from 13 residues. The ends were cut back, 4 bases at V and 5 bases at J, with 14 bases in the middle. Per germline, CDR1 SQVTM and CDR2 ANQGSEA. The CDR3 DNA reads TGCAGCGTTGGAGGGGGTGCGGGGGAGACCCAGTACTTC. This encodes CSVGGGAGETQYF.

This clone was seen only a few times. The chain is built from TRBV5-3 and TRBJ2-7; D uncertain. TRBV5-3 is labeled an ORF, and its function is uncertain. The CDR3 extends over 12 amino acids. V was trimmed by 4 bases and J by 3 bases, leaving 8 bases between them. The CDR3 protein is CARSPIYYEQYV. DNA of the CDR3: TGTGCCAGAAGCCCGATCTACTACGAGCAGTACGTC.

The chain employs TRBV14 and TRBJ2-2; the match to TRBD2 covers 11 bases. The CDR3 is made up of 17 amino acids. Germline V gives CDR1 SGHDN, CDR2 FVKESK. V lost 4 bases, J lost 3 bases, and 7 bases stayed unmatched. This chain's CDR3 is CASSPRLAGLYTGELFF. For the CDR3, the DNA is TGTGCCAGCAGCCCCCGACTAGCGGGGCTTTACACCGGGGAGCTGTTTTTT.

V and J are TRBV5-1 and TRBJ2-1; 15 nucleotides align to TRBD2. Trimming cost V 1 base and J 7 bases; bases outside gene matches: 3. The CDR3 is 16 amino acids. Germline CDR1 and CDR2: SGHRS and YFSETQ. The CDR3 loop is CASSLTGLAGGNEQFF. Here the CDR3 DNA reads TGCGCCAGCAGCTTGACGGGACTAGCGGGAGGAAATGAGCAGTTCTTC. Variable domain in full (rest from reference TRBV5-1 and TRBJ2-1): KAGVTQTPRYLIKTRGQQVTLSCSPISGHRSVSWYQQTPGQGLQFLFEYFSETQRNKGNFPGRFSGRQFSNSRSEMNVSTLELGDSALYLCASSLTGLAGGNEQFFGPGTRLTVL.

The V and J genes are TRBV19 and TRBJ1-5; TRBD1 matches at 8 bases. The CDR3 sequence is 13 residues long. V was pared by 5 bases and J by 5 bases, with 2 bases of the junction left unmatched. CDR1 is LNHDA and CDR2 is SQIVND in the germline V gene (reference sequence). This chain's CDR3 is CASSDRGHQPQHF. CDR3 DNA sequence: TGTGCCAGTAGTGACAGGGGCCATCAGCCCCAGCATTTT.

The CDR3 nucleotides read TGCAGTGCTAGGAGGCAGTATGGCTACACCTTC. This sequence encodes CSARRQYGYTF. The rearrangement uses TRBV20-1 and TRBJ1-2; D gene ambiguous. The length of the CDR3 is 11 residues. Germline CDR1 is DFQATT and CDR2 is SNEGSKA (reference sequence). Trimming left V 3 bases short and J 5 bases short, with 7 bases between.

This clone was found once. This sequence joins TRBV7-8 and TRBJ1-2; 7 positions agree with TRBD1. Germline V gene sequence: CDR1 SGHVS, CDR2 FQNEAQ. The CDR3 is 15 residues long. Trimming at V came to 5 bases and at J to 2 bases, leaving 8 bases not matched to a gene. Written as DNA, the CDR3 is TGTGCCAGCAGCCGAGGGGACAGCGGCAACTATGGCTACACCTTC. Translation: CASSRGDSGNYGYTF.

The chain couples TRBV18 to TRBJ1-3, with D uncertain. The germline gives CDR1 KGHSH, CDR2 LQKENI. The ends were cut back, 5 bases at V and 4 bases at J, with 9 bases in the middle. This CDR3 has 13 residues. CDR3 sequence reads: CASSAAGGNTIYF. CDR3 DNA: TGTGCCAGCTCAGCCGCAGGAGGAAACACCATATATTTT.

The chain links TRBV7-9 to TRBJ2-5, with 15 positions matching TRBD2. The CDR3 consists of 14 residues. Germline-derived CDR1 and CDR2 are SEHNR and FQNEAQ (reference sequence). V shed 4 bases and J 8 bases; nucleotides not matched to a gene: 2. This chain's CDR3 is CASSSGLAGGTQYF. CDR3 in DNA: TGTGCCAGCAGCTCGGGACTAGCGGGGGGTACCCAGTACTTC.

The gene calls are TRBV6-1 and TRBJ2-7, with a weak D call TRBD2 (6 bases). The germline CDR1 and CDR2 sequences are MNHNS and SASEGT. The CDR3 totals 13 residues. Trimming cost V 4 bases and J 2 bases, with 9 bases left between them. The CDR3, as DNA: TGTGCCAGCAGTGGGTCGGGAGCCTACGAGCAGTACGTC. This sequence encodes CASSGSGAYEQYV.